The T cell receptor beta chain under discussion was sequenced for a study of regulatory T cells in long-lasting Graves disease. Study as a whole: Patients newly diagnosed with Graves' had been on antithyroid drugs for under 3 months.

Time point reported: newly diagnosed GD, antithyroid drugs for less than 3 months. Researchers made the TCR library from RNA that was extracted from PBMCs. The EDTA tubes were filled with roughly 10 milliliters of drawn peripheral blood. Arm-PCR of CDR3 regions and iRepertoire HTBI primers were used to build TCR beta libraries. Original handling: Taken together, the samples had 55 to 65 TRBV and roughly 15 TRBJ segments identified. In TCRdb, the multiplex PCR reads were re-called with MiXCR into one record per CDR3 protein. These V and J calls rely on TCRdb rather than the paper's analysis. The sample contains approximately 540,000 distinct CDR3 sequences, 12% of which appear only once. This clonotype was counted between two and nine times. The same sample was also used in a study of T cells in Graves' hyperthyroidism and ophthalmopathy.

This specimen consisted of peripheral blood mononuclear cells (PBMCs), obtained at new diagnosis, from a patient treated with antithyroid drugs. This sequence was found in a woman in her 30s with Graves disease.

The CDR3 sequence is CASSLAGGEKLFF. In nucleotides, the CDR3 is TGTGCCAGCAGCTTGGCGGGCGGCGAAAAACTGTTTTTT. The rearrangement uses TRBV5-4 and TRBJ1-4; D call uncertain. The CDR3 is 13 residues long. Germline V gene lookup returns CDR1 SGHNT and CDR2 YYREEE (reference sequence). V was shortened by 0 bases and J by 8 bases, with 8 bases between the two germline ends.